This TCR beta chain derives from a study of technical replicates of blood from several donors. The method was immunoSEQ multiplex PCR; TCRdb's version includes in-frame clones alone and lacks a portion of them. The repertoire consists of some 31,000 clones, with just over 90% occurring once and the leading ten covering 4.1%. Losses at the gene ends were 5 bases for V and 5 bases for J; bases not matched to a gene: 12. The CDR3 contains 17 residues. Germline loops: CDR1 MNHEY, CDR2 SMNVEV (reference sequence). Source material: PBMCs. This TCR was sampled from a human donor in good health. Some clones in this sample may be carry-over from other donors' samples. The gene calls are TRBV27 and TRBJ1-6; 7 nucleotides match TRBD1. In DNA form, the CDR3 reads TGTGCCAGCAGTCCCCGAGGGGGCTTATCGAATAATTCACCCCTCCACTTT. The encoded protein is CASSPRGGLSNNSPLHF.